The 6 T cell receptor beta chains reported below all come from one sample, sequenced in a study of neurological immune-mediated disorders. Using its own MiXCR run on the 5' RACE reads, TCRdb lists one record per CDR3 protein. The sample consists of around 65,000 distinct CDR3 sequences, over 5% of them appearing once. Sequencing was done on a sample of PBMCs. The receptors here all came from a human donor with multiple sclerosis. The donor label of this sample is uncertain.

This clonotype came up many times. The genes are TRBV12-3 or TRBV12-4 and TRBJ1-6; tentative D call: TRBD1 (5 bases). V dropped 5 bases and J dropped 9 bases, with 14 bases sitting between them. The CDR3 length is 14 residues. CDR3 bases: TGTGCCAGCAGTACACAGTTTAGGGGTTCACCCCTCCACTTT. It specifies CASSTQFRGSPLHF.

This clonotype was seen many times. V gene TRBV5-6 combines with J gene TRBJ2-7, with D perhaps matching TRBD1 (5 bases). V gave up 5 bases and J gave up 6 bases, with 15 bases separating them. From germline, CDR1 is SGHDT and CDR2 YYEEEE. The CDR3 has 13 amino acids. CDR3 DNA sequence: TGTGCCAGCAGAGGGGAATACTGGGGCGAGCAGTACTTC. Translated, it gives CASRGEYWGEQYF.

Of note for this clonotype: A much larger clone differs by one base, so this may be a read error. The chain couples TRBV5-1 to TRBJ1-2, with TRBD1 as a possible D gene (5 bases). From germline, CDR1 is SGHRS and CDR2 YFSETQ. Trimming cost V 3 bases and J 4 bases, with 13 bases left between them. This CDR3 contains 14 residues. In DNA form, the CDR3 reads TGCGCCAGCAGCTCGGGGACGGACCCCTATGGCTACACCTTC. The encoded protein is CASSSGTDPYGYTF.

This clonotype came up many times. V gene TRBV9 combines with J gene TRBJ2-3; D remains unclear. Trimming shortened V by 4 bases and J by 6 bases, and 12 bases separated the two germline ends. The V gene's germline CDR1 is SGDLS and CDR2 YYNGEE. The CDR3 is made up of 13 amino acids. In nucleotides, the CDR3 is TGTGCCAGCAGCCCCCACAGTGCCGATACGCAGTATTTT. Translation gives CASSPHSADTQYF.

CDR3 amino acids: CASSYSGSSGNTIYF. As DNA, the CDR3 is TGTGCCAGCAGTTACTCTGGGAGCTCTGGAAACACCATATATTTT. The rearrangement links TRBV6-5 to TRBJ1-3; D gene ambiguous. V was pared by 0 bases and J by 0 bases, with 6 bases between. Germline V gives CDR1 MNHEY, CDR2 SVGAGI. The CDR3 has 15 residues.

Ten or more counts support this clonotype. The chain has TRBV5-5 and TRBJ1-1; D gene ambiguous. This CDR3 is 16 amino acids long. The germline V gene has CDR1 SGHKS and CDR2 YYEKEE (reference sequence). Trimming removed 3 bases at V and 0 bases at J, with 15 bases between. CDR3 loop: CASSSLAVGMNTEAFF. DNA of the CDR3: TGTGCCAGCAGCTCACTCGCTGTGGGGATGAACACTGAAGCTTTCTTT.